A single sample gave rise to the 15 T cell receptor beta chains below, sequenced in a study of T cells in women clearing cervical HPV infection. Clones were sequenced by immunoSEQ multiplex PCR, and TCRdb holds only the in-frame ones, with some missing. This sample contains tens of thousands of clones. Source material: blood buffy coat. Every receptor here comes from a woman between 18 and 70 years old with a cervical HPV16 infection that either progressed to CIN3+ or cleared (not recorded which).

CDR3 bases read: TGTGCCATCAGTGAGTCGGGCAGGGGGCGAGAGACC. It encodes CAISESGRGRET. The entire CDR3 reads CAISESGRGRETQYF. The chain employs TRBV10-3 and TRBJ2-5; 8 bases are a match to TRBD1. The read stops 3 residues short of the end of the CDR3; the missing end is completed from the germline J gene. Germline CDR1 ENHRY, CDR2 SYGVKD. J lost 4 bases, V lost 0 bases, and 4 bases had no gene match. The CDR3 extends over 15 amino acids.

About this clone itself: The CDR3 goes on 3 residues after the read ends, and that part is filled in from the germline J gene. The chain joins TRBV9 to TRBJ1-4; 8 nucleotides match TRBD1. Germline V lookup: CDR1 SGDLS, CDR2 YYNGEE. The CDR3 contains 15 residues. The V and J ends lost 6 bases and 5 bases, in that order; junction bases with no gene match: 9. Partial CDR3 DNA: TGTGCCAGCACAGGGGGCGCCGGCCTAAATGAAAAA. Its translation is CASTGGAGLNEK. The entire CDR3 reads CASTGGAGLNEKLFF.

On this clone itself: Sequencing ends 3 residues short of the CDR3 end; the germline J gene provides the rest. The chain employs TRBV10-3 and TRBJ2-7; 11 nucleotides align to TRBD2. V lost 8 bases and J lost 4; bases outside the gene matches: 7. This CDR3 has 14 amino acids. The germline V gene encodes CDR1 ENHRY and CDR2 SYGVKD. CDR3 sequence: CAIRSGGDVYEQYF. The CDR3 bases that were read are TGTGCCATCCGTAGCGGGGGGGATGTTTACGAG.

Worth noting for this clone: The read halts 3 residues ahead of the CDR3 end, with the missing end drawn from the germline J gene. The chain joins TRBV5-1 to TRBJ1-3, with TRBD1 as a possible D gene (6 bases). There are 13 residues in the CDR3. The germline CDR1 and CDR2 sequences are SGHRS and YFSETQ. The ends were cut back, 4 bases at V and 4 bases at J, with 9 bases in the middle. The sequenced part of the CDR3 DNA is TGCGCCAGCAGCGCGGACAGCGGAAACACC. Its protein product is CASSADSGNT. The entire CDR3 is CASSADSGNTIYF.

To note about this clone: The read ends 3 residues shy of where the CDR3 ends; the end is completed using the germline J gene. J is TRBJ2-1 and V is TRBV5-1; 8 bases line up with TRBD1. V was pared by 0 bases and J by 1 base, with 6 bases of the junction left unmatched. Germline CDR1 SGHRS, CDR2 YFSETQ. This CDR3 contains 17 residues. The DNA read from the CDR3 is TGCGCCAGCAGCTTGGGGCCTCAGGGGGCTTCCTACAATGAG. The encoded protein is CASSLGPQGASYNE. The full CDR3 reads CASSLGPQGASYNEQFF. The full variable domain, rest sourced from reference TRBV5-1 and TRBJ2-1, is KAGVTQTPRYLIKTRGQQVTLSCSPISGHRSVSWYQQTPGQGLQFLFEYFSETQRNKGNFPGRFSGRQFSNSRSEMNVSTLELGDSALYLCASSLGPQGASYNEQFFGPGTRLTVL.

Remarks on this clone: With the read ending 3 residues before the CDR3 end, the germline J gene is used to fill in that end. The rearrangement links TRBV2 to TRBJ2-2; 8 bases are shared with TRBD1. V lost 6 bases to trimming and J lost 7 bases; unmatched junction nucleotides: 7. CDR1 and CDR2 (germline): SNHLY, FYNNEI. CDR3 length equals 14 residues. The sequenced part of the CDR3 DNA is TGTGCCAGCAGCCTCACAGGGGGAGACGGGGAG. Its translation: CASSLTGGDGE. The full CDR3 protein reads CASSLTGGDGELFF.

Comment on this clone: The read ends 3 residues shy of where the CDR3 ends; the end is completed using the germline J gene. The J gene is TRBJ1-2, the V gene TRBV7-2, with TRBD1 matching over 9 bases. V shed 5 bases, J shed 4 bases, and the junction held 5 bases outside the gene matches. CDR3 length: 14 amino acids. Germline CDR1 reads SGHTA; CDR2 reads FQGNSA. The covered CDR3 bases are TGTGCCAGCAGCCAGGACAGGGGACGCTATGGC. It translates to CASSQDRGRYG. The CDR3 as a whole reads CASSQDRGRYGYTF.

As to this clone: The read is 3 residues too short to cover the CDR3 end, so that end is filled in from the germline J gene. The rearrangement joins TRBV10-1 to TRBJ2-3; D gene uncertain. Germline V gene sequence: CDR1 WNHNN, CDR2 SYGVQD (reference sequence). The CDR3 runs 15 residues. Trimming left V 3 bases short and J 5 bases short, with 15 bases between. The sequenced CDR3 bases are TGCGCCAGCAGTGAAGTCCTAGGTTCGGGAGATACG. It is translated as CASSEVLGSGDT. The entire CDR3 protein is CASSEVLGSGDTQYF.

CDR3 bases read: TGTGCCAGCAGTGAAGCCGGTAGCAGGGCCGGGGAG. It codes for CASSEAGSRAGE. The entire CDR3 protein reads CASSEAGSRAGELFF. V usage is TRBV2 and J usage is TRBJ2-2; D is possibly TRBD1 (5 bases). Read sequence stops 3 residues before the CDR3 end, and the germline J gene provides the missing end. The V and J ends lost 0 bases and 6 bases respectively, with 11 bases between them. CDR3 length: 15 amino acids. CDR1 and CDR2 (germline): SNHLY, FYNNEI.

As to this clone: Read sequence stops 3 residues before the CDR3 end, and the germline J gene provides the missing end. The rearrangement uses TRBV7-6 and TRBJ1-5; 9 bases are a match to TRBD1. J lost 1 base, V lost 5 bases, and 6 bases had no gene match. CDR1 is SGHVS, CDR2 FNYEAQ, per germline. CDR3 length equals 16 residues. Partial CDR3 DNA: TGTGCCAGCAGCCCTTGGACAGGGGTGAGCAATCAGCCC. It specifies CASSPWTGVSNQP. The whole CDR3 region reads CASSPWTGVSNQPQHF.

A remark on this clone: The read ends 3 residues before the CDR3 terminus; that terminus is restored from the germline J gene. This chain joins TRBV2 and TRBJ2-2, with D uncertain. The CDR3 contains 12 residues. V was clipped by 4 bases and J by 9 bases, with 9 bases between them. Germline V lookup: CDR1 SNHLY, CDR2 FYNNEI. Here the CDR3 reads CASSVVVWELFF. CDR3 DNA, as far as it was read: TGTGCCAGCAGTGTCGTAGTATGGGAG.

Remarks on this clone: Read coverage stops 3 residues before the CDR3 terminus; the germline J gene supplies the remainder. This sequence joins TRBV5-4 and TRBJ2-6; D uncertain. CDR1 is SGHNT, CDR2 YYREEE, per germline (reference sequence). The CDR3 contains 16 residues. V gave up 3 bases and J gave up 3 bases, with 13 bases separating them. The CDR3 here is CASSSRPSFGANVLTF. CDR3 DNA, as far as it was read: TGTGCCAGCAGCTCTAGACCCTCGTTTGGGGCCAACGTC.

A word on this clone: Read coverage stops 3 residues before the CDR3 terminus; the germline J gene supplies the remainder. This chain connects TRBV6-2 or TRBV6-3 to TRBJ2-5; 10 bases are shared with TRBD2. The germline CDR1 and CDR2 sequences are MNHEY and SVGEGT. There are 15 residues in the CDR3. V gave up 2 bases and J gave up 4 bases; unmatched junction bases: 4. The CDR3 loop reads CASSYEASGGETQYF. The part of the CDR3 DNA that was read is TGTGCCAGCAGTTACGAAGCTAGCGGGGGAGAGACC.

To note about this clone: The read ends 3 residues before the CDR3 terminus; that terminus is restored from the germline J gene. The V gene is TRBV9, the J gene TRBJ2-3; the D gene is possibly TRBD2 (6 bases). The CDR3 extends over 16 amino acids. Germline V gene lookup returns CDR1 SGDLS and CDR2 YYNGEE. Trimming cost V 4 bases and J 2 bases, with 17 bases left between them. The part of the CDR3 DNA that was read is TGTGCCAGCAGCCCCGATAGCGGTGGGTACACAGATACG. Its translation is CASSPDSGGYTDT. The whole CDR3 reads CASSPDSGGYTDTQYF.

For this clone: The CDR3 goes on 3 residues after the read ends, and that part is filled in from the germline J gene. V gene TRBV7-9 combines with J gene TRBJ1-1; D may be TRBD1 (6 bases). The germline V gene has CDR1 SEHNR and CDR2 FQNEAQ (reference sequence). The V and J ends lost 5 bases and 7 bases respectively, with 14 bases between them. CDR3 size: 13 residues. CDR3: CASSLRDTNEAFF. The DNA read from the CDR3 is TGTGCCAGCAGCCTCCGGGACACTAATGAA.